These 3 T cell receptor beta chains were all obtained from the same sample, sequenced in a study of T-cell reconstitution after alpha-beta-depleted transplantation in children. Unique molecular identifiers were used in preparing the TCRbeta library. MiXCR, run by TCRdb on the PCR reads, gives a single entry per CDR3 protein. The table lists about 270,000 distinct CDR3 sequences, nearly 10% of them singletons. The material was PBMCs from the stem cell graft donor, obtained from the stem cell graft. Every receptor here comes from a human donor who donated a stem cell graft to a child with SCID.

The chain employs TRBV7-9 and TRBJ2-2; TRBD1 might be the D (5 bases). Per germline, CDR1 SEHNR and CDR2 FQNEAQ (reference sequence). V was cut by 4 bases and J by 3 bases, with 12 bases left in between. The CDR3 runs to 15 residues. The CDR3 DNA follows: TGTGCCAGCAGCTCCCCAGGGCCGGACACCGGGGAGCTGTTTTTT. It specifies CASSSPGPDTGELFF.

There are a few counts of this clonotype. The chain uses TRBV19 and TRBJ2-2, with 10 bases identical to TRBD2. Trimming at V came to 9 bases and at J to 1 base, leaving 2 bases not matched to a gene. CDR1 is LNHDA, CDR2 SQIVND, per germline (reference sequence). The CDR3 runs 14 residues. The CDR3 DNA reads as TGTGCCAGCCCTAGCGGGAGGAACACCGGGGAGCTGTTTTTT. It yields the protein CASPSGRNTGELFF.

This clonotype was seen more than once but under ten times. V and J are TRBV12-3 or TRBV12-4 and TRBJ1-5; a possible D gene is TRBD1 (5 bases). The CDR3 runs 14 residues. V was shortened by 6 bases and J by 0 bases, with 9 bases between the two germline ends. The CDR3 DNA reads TGTGCCAGCAGCCGGGACGGTAGCAATCAGCCCCAGCATTTT. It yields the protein CASSRDGSNQPQHF.